The 20 T cell receptor beta chains reported below all come from one sample, sequenced in a study of T cells in Graves' hyperthyroidism and ophthalmopathy. RNA transcripts served as the template for amplifying TCR beta CDR3 regions. A first-round RT-PCR of the TCR CDR3 used the HTBI primer set. TCRdb re-called the multiplex PCR reads with MiXCR, one entry per CDR3 protein. The sample shows 400,000 to 550,000 distinct CDR3 sequences, over 13% of them seen only once. The sample taken for sequencing was blood. Every receptor here comes from a woman younger than 30 with Graves' hyperthyroidism.

This clonotype has ten or more counts. This sequence joins TRBV11-2 and TRBJ2-7, with 11 bases matching TRBD2. The CDR3 contains 15 residues. With V trimmed by 2 bases and J by 7 bases, 7 bases remained unmatched. CDR1 and CDR2 (germline): SGHAT, FQNNGV. CDR3 region: CASSLTSGSRGEQYV. The CDR3, as DNA: TGTGCCAGCAGCTTAACTAGCGGGAGCCGTGGGGAGCAGTACGTC.

The sample holds many counts of this clonotype. The chain employs TRBV2 and TRBJ2-6; no definite D call. CDR3 size: 16 residues. Trimming pared 7 bases from V and 2 bases from J, leaving 15 bases between. The germline V gene encodes CDR1 SNHLY and CDR2 FYNNEI. The CDR3 DNA is TGTGCCAGCATCGGGCAGCTCTCGCCTGGGGCCAACGTCCTGACTTTC. The encoded protein is CASIGQLSPGANVLTF.

This clonotype was recorded at least ten times. The V call is TRBV20-1, the J call TRBJ2-5; 12 bases are a match to TRBD2. The germline V gene encodes CDR1 DFQATT and CDR2 SNEGSKA (reference sequence). V was clipped by 6 bases and J by 3 bases; unmatched bases: 2. The CDR3 is 13 amino acids. The CDR3: CSARLAGEETQYF. The CDR3 DNA reads as TGCAGTGCCAGACTAGCGGGGGAAGAGACCCAGTACTTC.

This clonotype was observed at least ten times. The V call is TRBV4-1, the J call TRBJ2-5; a weak D match, TRBD1 (7 bases). The CDR3 is made up of 15 amino acids. CDR1 and CDR2 from the germline V gene are MGHRA and YSYEKL. Trimming took 4 bases from V and 2 from J, leaving 14 bases between them. CDR3 sequence: CASSPDGGQQETQYF. Written as DNA, the CDR3 is TGCGCCAGCAGCCCAGACGGGGGACAGCAAGAGACCCAGTACTTC.

This clonotype has more than one count but fewer than ten. The chain links TRBV18 to TRBJ2-3; 9 bases map to TRBD2. The CDR3 runs to 18 residues. Germline CDR1 reads KGHSH; CDR2 reads LQKENI. V trimming: 0 bases; J trimming: 6 bases; junction bases outside the gene matches: 13. The CDR3 DNA reads as TGTGCCAGCTCACCACCGGTTCTCAAGCGGGGGGCAACGGATACGCAGTATTTT. Protein: CASSPPVLKRGATDTQYF.

The chain recombines TRBV6-1 with TRBJ2-1; D remains unclear. V was pared by 7 bases and J by 7 bases, with 14 bases between. The CDR3 covers 13 residues. Germline V gene lookup returns CDR1 MNHNS and CDR2 SASEGT. CDR3 in DNA: TGTGCCAGCACAAGGCGACTGGGTAATGAGCAGTTCTTC. It is translated as CASTRRLGNEQFF.

This clonotype was recorded a few times. The chain carries TRBV6-5 and TRBJ2-7; D is unresolved. Germline CDR1 MNHEY, CDR2 SVGAGI. The germline V and J ends were trimmed by 3 bases and 0 bases, with 12 bases remaining between them. The CDR3 has 15 amino acids. Here the CDR3 DNA reads TGTGCCAGCAGTTATCGGCAGGCTAGCTCCTACGAGCAGTACGTC. Translating it yields CASSYRQASSYEQYV.

This clonotype was recorded many times. The chain carries TRBV18 and TRBJ1-2; 9 positions agree with TRBD1. Germline CDR1 is KGHSH and CDR2 is LQKENI. V lost 2 bases and J lost 6; bases outside the gene matches: 4. The CDR3 covers 14 residues. The chain's CDR3 is CASSPWDRADGYTF. The CDR3 bases are TGTGCCAGCTCACCATGGGACAGGGCTGATGGCTACACCTTC.

This clonotype has at least ten counts. V usage is TRBV3-1 and J usage is TRBJ2-1; 8 bases line up with TRBD2. Unmatched junction bases numbered 12, after V lost 7 bases and J lost 7 bases. Germline CDR1 is LGHDT and CDR2 is YNNKEL (reference sequence). The CDR3 extends over 15 amino acids. The CDR3 sequence: CASTSTGTSWNEQFF. For the CDR3, the DNA is TGTGCCAGCACATCGACTGGGACTAGTTGGAATGAGCAGTTCTTC.

This clonotype was seen only a few times. The V call is TRBV3-1, the J call TRBJ1-2; 7 bases align to TRBD1. The CDR3 consists of 15 residues. V lost 1 base and J lost 5; bases outside the gene matches: 7. Per the germline V gene, CDR1 is LGHDT and CDR2 is YNNKEL (reference sequence). The CDR3 loop is CASSQGSQGPYGYTF. The CDR3 nucleotides read TGTGCCAGCAGCCAAGGATCACAGGGGCCTTATGGCTACACCTTC.

In this sample, this clonotype turned up many times. The chain carries TRBV7-8 and TRBJ2-5, with 7 bases fitting TRBD2. Trimming removed 10 bases from V and 4 bases from J; junction bases left unmatched: 9. Germline V CDR1 and CDR2: SGHVS, FQNEAQ. The CDR3 spans 13 residues. CDR3 nucleotide sequence: TGTGCCACGGGAGGTGGCGATTTAGAGACCCAGTACTTC. This gives the protein CATGGGDLETQYF. The full variable domain, rest sourced from reference TRBV7-8 and TRBJ2-5, is GAGVSQSPRYKVAKRGQDVALRCDPISGHVSLFWYQQALGQGPEFLTYFQNEAQLDKSGLPSDRFFAERPEGSVSTLKIQRTQQEDSAVYLCATGGGDLETQYFGPGTRLLVL.

This clonotype was counted only a few times. The J gene is TRBJ2-7, the V gene TRBV10-3; TRBD2 agrees at 11 bases. Germline values: CDR1 ENHRY, CDR2 SYGVKD. V lost 10 bases, J lost 5 bases, and 7 bases stayed unmatched. The CDR3 totals 13 residues. The DNA of the CDR3 is TGTGCCACCTTAGCGGGAGGGACAAACGAGCAGTACTTC. This codes for CATLAGGTNEQYF.

This clonotype occurred many times. V gene TRBV19 combines with J gene TRBJ1-4; possible D gene TRBD1, 6 bases. This CDR3 contains 16 residues. V dropped 3 bases and J dropped 5 bases, with 16 bases sitting between them. Per the germline V gene, CDR1 is LNHDA and CDR2 is SQIVND (reference sequence). CDR3 sequence reads: CASSMRGGQRNEKLFF. The CDR3 bases are TGTGCCAGTAGTATGAGAGGGGGACAAAGGAATGAAAAACTGTTTTTT.

The chain joins TRBV2 to TRBJ2-3; TRBD2 matches 14 bases. The CDR3 consists of 18 residues. V gave up 2 bases and J gave up 5 bases; unmatched junction bases: 9. CDR1 is SNHLY, CDR2 FYNNEI, per germline. The CDR3 protein is CASSESGLAGEGRDTQYF. CDR3 in DNA: TGTGCCAGCAGTGAATCGGGACTAGCGGGAGAGGGGAGAGATACGCAGTATTTT.

This clonotype was found many times. The chain couples TRBV20-1 to TRBJ2-3; 7 bases map to TRBD1. CDR1 and CDR2 (germline): DFQATT, SNEGSKA (reference sequence). The CDR3 loop spans 14 amino acids. CDR3 DNA: TGCTCATACCCGGGACAGCTTAGCACAGATACGCAGTATTTT. This encodes CSYPGQLSTDTQYF.

The chain joins TRBV6-1 to TRBJ2-7, with D unresolved. Trimming shortened V by 4 bases and J by 3 bases, and 10 bases separated the two germline ends. Germline loops: CDR1 MNHNS, CDR2 SASEGT. This CDR3 is 13 amino acids long. The CDR3 bases are TGTGCCAGCAGTGCGGCTATTGGCTACGAGCAGTACGTC. Amino acids: CASSAAIGYEQYV.

The rearrangement joins TRBV6-6 to TRBJ2-5, with D tentatively TRBD2 (5 bases). CDR1 MNHNY and CDR2 SVGAGI come from the germline V gene (reference sequence). CDR3 length equals 15 residues. Trimming shortened V by 2 bases and J by 5 bases, and 15 bases separated the two germline ends. CDR3 bases: TGTGCCAGCAGTTACGAGTGGGGAGTCGGGGAGACCCAGTACTTC. This gives the protein CASSYEWGVGETQYF.

This clonotype was detected many times. The chain links TRBV12-3 or TRBV12-4 to TRBJ1-1; D might be TRBD1 (6 bases). CDR3 length: 12 residues. Trimming removed 4 bases at V and 8 bases at J, with 11 bases between. DNA for the CDR3: TGTGCCAGCAGTTGGACAGTTGGCGAAGCTTTCTTT. It translates to CASSWTVGEAFF.

In regard to this clonotype: One base away lies a much larger clone, so this may be a sequencing read error. V is TRBV20-1 and J is TRBJ2-7; weak D call: TRBD2 (7 bases). The CDR3 extends over 14 amino acids. Germline CDR1 DFQATT, CDR2 SNEGSKA (reference sequence). V lost 5 bases, J lost 3 bases, and 17 bases lay in between. CDR3 sequence reads: CSAQKGEGGYEQYF. The CDR3 nucleotides read TGCAGTGCTCAGAAGGGGGAGGGGGGCTACGAGCAGTACTTC.

The rearrangement joins TRBV28 to TRBJ2-4; D is unresolved. Trimming pared 5 bases from V and 0 bases from J, leaving 5 bases between. The CDR3 length is 13 residues. The germline V gene encodes CDR1 MDHEN and CDR2 SYDVKM. CDR3: CASSALAKNIQYF. The CDR3 coding sequence is TGTGCCAGCAGTGCCCTAGCCAAAAACATTCAGTACTTC.